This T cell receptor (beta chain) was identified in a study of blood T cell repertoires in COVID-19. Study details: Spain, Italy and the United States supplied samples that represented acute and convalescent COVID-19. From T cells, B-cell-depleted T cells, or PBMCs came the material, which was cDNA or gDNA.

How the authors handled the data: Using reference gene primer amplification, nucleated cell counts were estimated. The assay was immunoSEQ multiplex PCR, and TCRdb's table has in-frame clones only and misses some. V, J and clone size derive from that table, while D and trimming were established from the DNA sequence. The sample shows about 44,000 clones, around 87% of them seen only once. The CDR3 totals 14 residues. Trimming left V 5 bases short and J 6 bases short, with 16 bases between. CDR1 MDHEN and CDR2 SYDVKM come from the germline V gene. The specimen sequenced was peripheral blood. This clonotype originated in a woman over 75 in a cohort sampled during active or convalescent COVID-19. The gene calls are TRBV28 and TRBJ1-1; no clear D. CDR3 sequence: CASSPYPPSAEAFF. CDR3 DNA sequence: TGTGCCAGCAGTCCCTACCCCCCGAGTGCTGAAGCTTTCTTT.